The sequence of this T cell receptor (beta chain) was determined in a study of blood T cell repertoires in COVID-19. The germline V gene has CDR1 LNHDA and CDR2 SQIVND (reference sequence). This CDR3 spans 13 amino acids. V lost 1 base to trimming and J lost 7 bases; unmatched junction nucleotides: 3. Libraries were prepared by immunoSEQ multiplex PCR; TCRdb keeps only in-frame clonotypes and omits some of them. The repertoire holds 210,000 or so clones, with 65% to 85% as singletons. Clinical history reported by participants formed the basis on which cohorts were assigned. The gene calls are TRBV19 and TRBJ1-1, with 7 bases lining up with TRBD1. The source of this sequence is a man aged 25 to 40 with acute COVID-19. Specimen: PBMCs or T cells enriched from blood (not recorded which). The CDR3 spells CASSIGQGNEAFF. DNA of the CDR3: TGTGCCAGTAGTATAGGACAGGGTAATGAAGCTTTCTTT.